This TCR beta chain appears in the sequencing data of a study of cytomegalovirus exposure and HLA in healthy donors. General study findings and limits: By HLA locus, TCR association rates varied in a later analysis, with DRB1 showing the most and HLA-C the fewest.

A word on this clone: Its specificity is unknown.

The CDR3 loop spans 15 amino acids. Germline CDR1 is SGHTA and CDR2 is FQGTGA. With 1 base removed from V and 7 bases from J, the gap between germline ends came to 11 bases. The PCR contained 60 Vbeta and 13 Jbeta primers. The table came from immunoSEQ multiplex PCR; TCRdb's copy has only in-frame clones and leaves some out. Among 90,000 or so clones, approximately 80% were seen once, and the ten largest hold approximately 23%. This receptor was identified in a woman aged 45-65 years in good health and CMV-seropositive. The rearrangement joins TRBV7-3 to TRBJ1-6; maybe TRBD1 (6 bases). The sample was PBMCs. The CDR3 nucleotides are TGTGCCAGCAGCTTAATAGCACAGGGAAATTCACCCCTCCACTTT. Protein sequence: CASSLIAQGNSPLHF.